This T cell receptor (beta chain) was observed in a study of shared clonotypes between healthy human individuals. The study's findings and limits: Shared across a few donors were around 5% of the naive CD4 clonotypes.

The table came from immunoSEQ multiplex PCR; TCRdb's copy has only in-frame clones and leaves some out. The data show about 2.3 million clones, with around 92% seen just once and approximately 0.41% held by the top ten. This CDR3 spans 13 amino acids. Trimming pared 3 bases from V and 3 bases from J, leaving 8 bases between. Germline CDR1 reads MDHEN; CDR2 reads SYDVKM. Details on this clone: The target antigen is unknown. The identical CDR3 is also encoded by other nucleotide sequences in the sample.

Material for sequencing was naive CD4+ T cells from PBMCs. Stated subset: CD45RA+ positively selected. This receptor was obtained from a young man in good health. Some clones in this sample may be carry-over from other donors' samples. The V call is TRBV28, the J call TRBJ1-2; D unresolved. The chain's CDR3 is CASSFGPDYGYTF. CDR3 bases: TGTGCCAGCAGTTTCGGACCCGACTATGGCTACACCTTC.